Listed below are T cell receptor beta chains from one sample, sequenced in a study of control samples from healthy donors and cancer patients. The method was immunoSEQ multiplex PCR; TCRdb's version includes in-frame clones alone and lacks a portion of them. The sample has 80,000 to 100,000 clones, about 86% seen once. Sample: blood. The receptors come from a young man in good health. The CDR3 runs from the conserved cysteine through the conserved F or W. D genes are given only for firm matches.

CASSLWDEEYNEQFF | TRBJ2-1 | . | TRBV7-2
CATSDLGGRFMDEQFF | TRBJ2-1 | . | TRBV24-1
CASSESGVAPLHF | TRBJ1-6 | . | TRBV10-1
CASAVSAGPYNEQFF | TRBJ2-1 | . | TRBV12-5
CASSQWYDGTADEQFF | TRBJ2-1 | . | TRBV3-1/TRBV3-2
CASTGTADEQYF | TRBJ2-7 | TRBD1 | TRBV19
CASSTGTGGETQYF | TRBJ2-5 | TRBD1 | TRBV28
CASSYLRGEQYF | TRBJ2-7 | . | TRBV27
CATSDLGLADTGELFF | TRBJ2-2 | TRBD2 | TRBV24-1
CASSLSGELFF | TRBJ2-2 | . | TRBV7-3
CASSWNWEGTDTQYF | TRBJ2-3 | . | TRBV11-2
CASSKESDTQYF | TRBJ2-3 | . | TRBV19
CASSVRRGVSPLHF | TRBJ1-6 | . | TRBV19
CASSDGTYREQYF | TRBJ2-7 | . | TRBV6-1
CASRGQGVAKNIQYF | TRBJ2-4 | TRBD1 | TRBV2
CASSPMDPSERAKNIQYF | TRBJ2-4 | . | TRBV5-1
CAWVEDGTYNEQFF | TRBJ2-1 | . | TRBV30